This TCR beta chain was sequenced for a study of T cell responses to AZD1222 COVID-19 vaccine. Findings of the study overall: Unmutated variant regions reportedly attract nearly half of all spike-specific TCRs. Females outnumbered males among donors, who were mostly white British; clonal diversity was possibly underestimated.

Concerning this clone itself: The antigen is not known.

Trimming removed 3 bases from V and 3 bases from J; junction bases left unmatched: 1. CDR3 size: 15 residues. Germline V lookup: CDR1 SGHAT, CDR2 FQNNGV. Assay used: immunoSEQ multiplex PCR; TCRdb lists only in-frame clones, some missing. The data hold approximately 110,000 clones, with 80% to 95% observed a single time. This rearrangement joins TRBV11-2 to TRBJ2-1; 11 bases align to TRBD2. This specimen consisted of peripheral blood, obtained on day 0 of AZD1222 vaccination. This receptor was identified in an adult in good health. The CDR3, as DNA: TGTGCCAGCAGCTTTACTAGCGGGAGCTACAATGAGCAGTTCTTC. It yields the protein CASSFTSGSYNEQFF. Full variable domain (missing parts from reference TRBV11-2 and TRBJ2-1): EAGVAQSPRYKIIEKRQSVAFWCNPISGHATLYWYQQILGQGPKLLIQFQNNGVVDDSQLPKDRFSAERLKGVDSTLKIQPAKLEDSAVYLCASSFTSGSYNEQFFGPGTRLTVL.